The entry below gives a single TCR beta chain sequence along with its context. Its specific antigen is unknown. The input lacks base qualities; no much larger clone sits a single base away. Sample time point, as interpreted from the label and publication: baseline before first vaccination. Vaccinee samples came from UK trials COV001 and COV002, including a single-blind randomized controlled phase 2/3 trial of AZD1222 (ChAdOx1 nCoV-19) in healthy adults. For TCRbeta chain sequencing, PBMC samples from trial participants were taken at day 0 and at day 28 after the second dose. V is pared back by 6 bases and J by 3 bases, with 14 bases lying between the germline termini. Its CDR3 holds 15 amino acids, cysteine through phenylalanine. The retained sequence is limited to the CDR3, 45 bases, with the frame set at the first base. The germline V gene specifies MNHEY as CDR1 and SVGAGI as CDR2. This entry is derived from a study of T cell responses to AZD1222 COVID-19 vaccine (dated by TCRdb to 2020 to 2022). A note on the overall study: AZD1222 recipients with second doses at about 4 weeks or about 12 weeks were pooled, because spike-specific TCR depth and breadth did not differ between schedules. TCR sequencing was performed for roughly 250 trial participants, of whom roughly 200 were given two doses of AZD1222 and approximately 26 were given two doses of MenACWY control vaccine. Enrollment into the trials was organized by age into subgroups of 18-55, 56-69 and 70-plus years, and those subgroups contained about 150, 27 and 61 TCR-sequenced participants, respectively. What the work shows at the level of the full study, not this receptor alone: Nearly half of unique spike-specific TCRs reportedly recognized epitopes outside regions mutated in the B.1.351 and B.1.1.7 variants. Only a handful of AZD1222 recipients were SARS-CoV-2 seropositive at baseline, limiting conclusions about previously exposed vaccinees. Participants were mostly white British and included more females than males, and it was suggested by the authors that clonal diversity may have been underestimated. The 56-69-year group was small, and its depth increase did not reach significance, likely because of low power. The vaccine-associated CD4 TCRs covered the entire spike protein, and the dominant responses fell in regions 160-218 and 743-854. Because no samples from the day 14 peak response were available, repertoires could be characterized only after the peak T cell response. After two AZD1222 doses, spike-specific TCR breadth and depth were significantly higher than at day 0 and than in MenACWY recipients.

The CDR3 regions of human TCRbeta chains were analyzed by immunosequencing. From the authors' description of their analysis: Repertoire TCRs were checked for matches against a reference library of SARS-CoV-2-specific TCRs that had been generated using the MIRA antigen-specificity platform. Breadth meant the fraction of unique TCRs that were SARS-CoV-2-associated, whereas depth meant the fraction of total T cells that were SARS-CoV-2-associated. Using the MIRA data, every spike-specific TCR was mapped to the spike region that the TCR reacted to and assigned to either a CD4 or a CD8 class. Log10-transformed breadth and depth values were compared by one-way ANOVA with Sidak's multiple comparisons tests. TCRdb re-hosts the immuneACCESS table, in-frame sequences only. Its copies lack some clones; in the studies checked, an unresolved V gene accounts for under half of them, and the cause for the rest is not known. Clone size and V and J calls were adopted from that table, with D and trimming inferred from the DNA. Recorded for this sample are 75,000 to 100,000 clones; about 88% of them occurred a single time. Around 1.6% of the sample is taken by the ten largest.

The clonotype originates from an adult in good health. The receptor chain draws on TRBV6-5 and TRBJ1-4; no D gene is confidently identified. Sequencing was performed on peripheral blood, taken on day 0 of AZD1222 vaccination. The nucleotide sequence is TGTGCCAGCAGATGGTTACGGGGTCCTAATGAAAAACTGTTTTTT. Translated, this is CASRWLRGPNEKLFF.